This is a list of T cell receptor beta chains from one sample in a study of T cell responses to AZD1222 COVID-19 vaccine. Some clones are missing from TCRdb's copy, which holds only in-frame ones; the method was immunoSEQ multiplex PCR. Of about 150,000 clones listed, 90% to 95% are singletons. This sample comprised peripheral blood, obtained 28 days after the second AZD1222 dose. The receptors were sampled from an adult who received the AZD1222 COVID-19 vaccine. Each CDR3 is given with its conserved first and last residue. The order of the fields is CDR3 length, J gene, V gene, CDR3 protein.

cdr3_length: 13; j_call: TRBJ1-4; v_call: TRBV10-3; cdr3_aa: CAIAAAANEKLFF
cdr3_length: 14; j_call: TRBJ2-5; v_call: TRBV6-5; cdr3_aa: CASSQWTGKETQYF
cdr3_length: 14; j_call: TRBJ1-1; v_call: TRBV19; cdr3_aa: CASSIIAGGAEAFF
cdr3_length: 16; j_call: TRBJ2-1; v_call: TRBV25-1; cdr3_aa: CASSESPQGSYNEQFF
cdr3_length: 12; j_call: TRBJ2-1; v_call: TRBV18; cdr3_aa: CASSPGTNEQFF
cdr3_length: 17; j_call: TRBJ2-2; v_call: TRBV27; cdr3_aa: CASSPLLTSLNTGELFF
cdr3_length: 11; j_call: TRBJ1-1; v_call: TRBV12-3/TRBV12-4; cdr3_aa: CASSFGPEAFF
cdr3_length: 15; j_call: TRBJ1-1; v_call: TRBV5-8; cdr3_aa: CASSTRGQGRTEAFF
cdr3_length: 15; j_call: TRBJ1-3; v_call: TRBV19; cdr3_aa: CASTVGRGYGNTIYF
cdr3_length: 16; j_call: TRBJ2-2; v_call: TRBV5-8; cdr3_aa: CASSRSGGLDTGELFF
cdr3_length: 15; j_call: TRBJ1-6; v_call: TRBV7-9; cdr3_aa: CASSLGTLGNSPLHF
cdr3_length: 13; j_call: TRBJ1-2; v_call: TRBV6-5; cdr3_aa: CASSYSLFYGYTF
cdr3_length: 17; j_call: TRBJ1-5; v_call: TRBV28; cdr3_aa: CASSLRDWGTGIQPQHF
cdr3_length: 14; j_call: TRBJ1-2; v_call: TRBV24-1; cdr3_aa: CATSGQGANYGYTF
cdr3_length: 17; j_call: TRBJ2-6; v_call: TRBV11-2; cdr3_aa: CASSPTSGSSGANVLTF
cdr3_length: 16; j_call: TRBJ2-3; v_call: TRBV2; cdr3_aa: CASSERQATGSDTQYF
cdr3_length: 14; j_call: TRBJ2-7; v_call: TRBV18; cdr3_aa: CASGPDRGSYEQYF
cdr3_length: 12; j_call: TRBJ1-2; v_call: TRBV10-3; cdr3_aa: CAISEWGYGYTF
cdr3_length: 13; j_call: TRBJ1-6; v_call: TRBV18; cdr3_aa: CASSSEGVSPLHF
cdr3_length: 11; j_call: TRBJ1-2; v_call: TRBV19; cdr3_aa: CASSIEHGYTF
cdr3_length: 13; j_call: TRBJ2-7; v_call: TRBV3-1/TRBV3-2; cdr3_aa: CASSRSRTYEQYF
cdr3_length: 14; j_call: TRBJ2-5; v_call: TRBV18; cdr3_aa: CASSRLAGPETQYF
cdr3_length: 14; j_call: TRBJ1-1; v_call: TRBV11-2; cdr3_aa: CASSPSADGYRAFF
cdr3_length: 13; j_call: TRBJ1-5; v_call: TRBV6-6; cdr3_aa: CASSYDGNQPQHF
cdr3_length: 14; j_call: TRBJ1-1; v_call: TRBV19; cdr3_aa: CASSILARNTEAFF
cdr3_length: 15; j_call: TRBJ1-5; v_call: TRBV7-2; cdr3_aa: CASSLGAQRNQPQHF
cdr3_length: 18; j_call: TRBJ1-5; v_call: TRBV4-2; cdr3_aa: CASSQGGGIAYSNQPQHF
cdr3_length: 14; j_call: TRBJ1-2; v_call: TRBV30; cdr3_aa: CAWSVGGDNYGYTF
cdr3_length: 15; j_call: TRBJ2-1; v_call: TRBV30; cdr3_aa: CARLAGIVDYNEQFF
cdr3_length: 16; j_call: TRBJ2-7; v_call: TRBV7-2; cdr3_aa: CASSLVGRTASYEQYF
cdr3_length: 14; j_call: TRBJ2-5; v_call: TRBV27; cdr3_aa: CASSLSRTAETQYF
cdr3_length: 13; j_call: TRBJ2-2; v_call: TRBV5-1; cdr3_aa: CASSLVVGGELFF
cdr3_length: 15; j_call: TRBJ2-3; v_call: TRBV5-1; cdr3_aa: CASSLISGGQDTQYF
cdr3_length: 17; j_call: TRBJ2-1; v_call: TRBV14; cdr3_aa: CASSPQMTSGGYNEQFF
cdr3_length: 21; j_call: TRBJ1-2; v_call: TRBV3-1/TRBV3-2; cdr3_aa: CASSQAARFYEWGQGVDGYTF
cdr3_length: 18; j_call: TRBJ2-1; v_call: TRBV6-1; cdr3_aa: CASSEDSGTGSSYNEQFF
cdr3_length: 15; j_call: TRBJ2-5; v_call: TRBV15; cdr3_aa: CATSREATFQETQYF
cdr3_length: 11; j_call: TRBJ2-5; v_call: TRBV6-5; cdr3_aa: CASSYRKTQYF
cdr3_length: 14; j_call: TRBJ1-5; v_call: TRBV7-2; cdr3_aa: CASSRLSGNQPQHF
cdr3_length: 15; j_call: TRBJ2-5; v_call: TRBV5-4; cdr3_aa: CASSLSGGNQETQYF
cdr3_length: 14; j_call: TRBJ1-2; v_call: TRBV7-9; cdr3_aa: CASTLSWRGDGYTF